The clone carrying this T cell receptor beta chain was picked up one time. This sample stems from a study of control samples from healthy donors and cancer patients. Sequencing used immunoSEQ multiplex PCR; TCRdb keeps in-frame clones, though not all of them. The sample contains about 140,000 clones, approximately 94% of which appear only once. V lost 3 bases to trimming and J lost 0 bases, with 12 bases between them. Germline CDR1 reads SNHLY; CDR2 reads FYNNEI. The CDR3 spans 16 residues. Specimen: blood. This TCR came from a man aged 35-49 years in good health. This chain joins TRBV2 and TRBJ2-1, with D unclear. CDR3 sequence reads: CASSDYTHSSYNEQFF. CDR3 DNA sequence: TGTGCCAGCAGTGACTATACTCATAGCTCCTACAATGAGCAGTTCTTC.